This TCR beta chain was profiled in a study of cytomegalovirus exposure and HLA in healthy donors. Study-wide findings and caveats: Most TCR sequences showed up rarely, but some public TCRs showed up in many donors. A subsequent analysis found that TCR clusters from the first cohort also tended to co-occur in the approximately 130 validation repertoires, with around 94% of cluster scores above 0.

V was cut by 5 bases and J by 1 base, with 2 bases left in between. The germline CDR1 and CDR2 sequences are ENHRY and SYGVKD. The CDR3 has 11 amino acids. The data were produced by immunoSEQ multiplex PCR, yet TCRdb's version contains in-frame clones alone and is incomplete. The sample lists some 150,000 clones, just over 90% occurring once. As to this clone: Its antigen is currently unknown.

Sequenced sample: PBMCs. V is TRBV10-3 and J is TRBJ1-1; no definite D call. The clonotype originates from a man aged 18 to 29 in good health and CMV-seronegative. CDR3 nucleotide sequence: TGTGCCATCAGTCAGAACACTGAAGCTTTCTTT. Translating gives CAISQNTEAFF.